The 14 T cell receptor beta chains reported below all come from one sample, sequenced in a study of T-cell memory formation after mild COVID-19 (dated by TCRdb to the early 2020s). Libraries were built with 5' RACE. TCRdb shows the sequencer as Illumina NovaSeq 6000. TCRdb passed the public sequencing reads through fastp at Q25 and MiXCR, retaining productive beta sequences. Every distinct CDR3 protein forms one entry, paired with its most common genes and DNA. The sample includes approximately 490,000 distinct CDR3 sequences, with around 20% observed a single time. Approximately 12% of the sample goes to the ten largest clones. Input material: PBMCs or a T cell subset sorted from them (not recorded which). The origin of the receptors is an adult woman who had mild COVID-19 (a few samples of this study predate the infection). The sample titles of this study are shuffled in the database, so cell type and time point are left out; the donor was told from shared clones.

V and J are TRBV3-1 and TRBJ1-1; D remains unclear. In germline, CDR1 is LGHDT, CDR2 YNNKEL (reference sequence). V lost 1 base to trimming and J lost 3 bases, with 12 bases between them. This CDR3 is built from 15 residues. CDR3 sequence reads: CASSQGPVFYTEAFF. The CDR3 DNA reads TGTGCCAGCAGCCAAGGTCCCGTGTTTTACACTGAAGCTTTCTTT.

The V and J genes are TRBV12-3 or TRBV12-4 and TRBJ2-7, with TRBD2 as a possible D gene (6 bases). Trimming left V 6 bases short and J 2 bases short, with 14 bases between. This CDR3 has 14 amino acids. CDR3 in DNA: TGTGCCAGCAGCGGTCGGGACTTAGCCTACGAGCAGTACTTC. This translates into CASSGRDLAYEQYF.

This clonotype was detected a few times. The chain links TRBV5-1 to TRBJ2-1; tentative D call: TRBD2 (6 bases). Trimming shortened V by 3 bases and J by 5 bases, and 21 bases separated the two germline ends. This CDR3 contains 17 residues. Germline V lookup: CDR1 SGHRS, CDR2 YFSETQ. CDR3 DNA sequence: TGCGCCAGCAGCTCAGGCAGGATTGGCGGGGTGGACAATGAGCAGTTCTTC. Protein sequence: CASSSGRIGGVDNEQFF.

The chain uses TRBV2 and TRBJ2-5, with D perhaps assigned TRBD1 or TRBD2 (5 bases each). CDR3 size: 14 residues. Germline lookup yields CDR1 SNHLY and CDR2 FYNNEI. V lost 4 bases, J lost 7 bases, and 16 bases lay in between. CDR3: CASSVEHKRGTQYF. The CDR3 bases are TGTGCCAGCAGTGTAGAACACAAGAGGGGGACCCAGTACTTC. The full variable domain, with the rest looked up from reference TRBV2 and TRBJ2-5, is EPEVTQTPSHQVTQMGQEVILRCVPISNHLYFYWYRQILGQKVEFLVSFYNNEISEKSEIFDDQFSVERPDGSNFTLKIRSTKLEDSAMYFCASSVEHKRGTQYFGPGTRLLVL.

This clonotype has a handful of counts. V usage is TRBV29-1 and J usage is TRBJ1-5; a weak D match, TRBD1 (5 bases). CDR3 length equals 13 residues. Germline values: CDR1 SQVTM, CDR2 ANQGSEA. V lost 6 bases and J lost 2, with 11 bases in between. This CDR3 reads CSVGEFGNQPQHF. The CDR3 DNA reads as TGCAGCGTAGGGGAATTTGGCAATCAGCCCCAGCATTTT.

This clonotype was seen a few times. V gene TRBV5-1 combines with J gene TRBJ2-2; 7 bases fit TRBD1. Germline CDR1 and CDR2: SGHRS and YFSETQ. This CDR3 comprises 14 residues. The V gene end was trimmed by 5 bases and the J gene end by 6 bases; junction bases not matched to a gene: 7. CDR3 bases: TGCGCCAGCAGACCGTCCCAGGGGGCCGGGGAGCTGTTTTTT. This gives the protein CASRPSQGAGELFF.

Only a few counts were recorded for this clonotype. The V gene is TRBV5-1, the J gene TRBJ2-7, with TRBD1 matching 7 bases. The germline CDR1 and CDR2 sequences are SGHRS and YFSETQ. Trimming took 4 bases from V and 1 from J; bases not matched to a gene: 11. The CDR3 sequence is 16 residues long. The DNA of the CDR3 is TGCGCCAGCAGCCGTGGGGACAGCTTCGATTCCTACGAGCAGTACTTC. Translated: CASSRGDSFDSYEQYF. Combining the CDR3 with reference TRBV5-1 and TRBJ2-7 gives the whole variable domain KAGVTQTPRYLIKTRGQQVTLSCSPISGHRSVSWYQQTPGQGLQFLFEYFSETQRNKGNFPGRFSGRQFSNSRSEMNVSTLELGDSALYLCASSRGDSFDSYEQYFGPGTRLTVT.

This clonotype was detected only a few times. J is TRBJ2-7 and V is TRBV7-6; TRBD2 aligns across 9 bases. The germline V gene encodes CDR1 SGHVS and CDR2 FNYEAQ. CDR3 size: 16 residues. J lost 2 bases, V lost 0 bases, and 5 bases had no gene match. In DNA form, the CDR3 reads TGTGCCAGCAGCTTAGCGCAGCGGGGGGCCGCCTACGAGCAGTACTTC. Translated: CASSLAQRGAAYEQYF.

The chain has TRBV30 and TRBJ1-1; D ambiguous. V dropped 8 bases and J dropped 0 bases, with 7 bases sitting between them. The CDR3 runs 11 residues. Germline lookup yields CDR1 GTSNPN and CDR2 SVGIG (reference sequence). The CDR3: CAGRVNTEAFF. CDR3 coding DNA: TGTGCCGGAAGAGTGAACACTGAAGCTTTCTTT.

This clonotype was counted a few times. V and J are TRBV20-1 and TRBJ1-2, with unresolved D. Germline V CDR1 and CDR2: DFQATT, SNEGSKA (reference sequence). The CDR3 sequence is 14 residues long. V was pared by 3 bases and J by 4 bases, with 15 bases between. The CDR3 nucleotides read TGCAGTGCTAGTAATCCGGCTACGGTCTATGGCTACACCTTC. Encoded protein: CSASNPATVYGYTF.

This clonotype showed up just a few times. The rearrangement links TRBV9 to TRBJ2-1; D is undetermined. Per the germline V gene, CDR1 is SGDLS and CDR2 is YYNGEE. V was cut by 1 base and J by 2 bases, with 16 bases left in between. The CDR3 runs to 17 residues. CDR3 bases: TGTGCCAGCAGCGTACGGCAGTCGCCTGACCCCTACAATGAGCAGTTCTTC. The encoded protein is CASSVRQSPDPYNEQFF.

The chain employs TRBV5-1 and TRBJ2-1; D is uncertain. There are 13 residues in the CDR3. V lost 8 bases and J 5 bases, leaving 14 bases between the germline ends. The V gene's germline CDR1 is SGHRS and CDR2 YFSETQ. DNA of the CDR3: TGCGCCAGTACACAGACTTCCCACAATGAGCAGTTCTTC. Protein sequence: CASTQTSHNEQFF. The entire variable domain, with the rest obtained from reference TRBV5-1 and TRBJ2-1, is as follows: KAGVTQTPRYLIKTRGQQVTLSCSPISGHRSVSWYQQTPGQGLQFLFEYFSETQRNKGNFPGRFSGRQFSNSRSEMNVSTLELGDSALYLCASTQTSHNEQFFGPGTRLTVL.

The rearrangement links TRBV19 to TRBJ2-3; 9 bases align to TRBD2. The CDR3 runs 16 residues. V lost 5 bases and J lost 3; bases outside the gene matches: 9. Germline CDR1 reads LNHDA; CDR2 reads SQIVND (reference sequence). The CDR3 nucleotides are TGTGCCAGTAGTTTCACTCCAGGACTAGCGACAGATACGCAGTATTTT. This sequence encodes CASSFTPGLATDTQYF.

The CDR3 is CASSGGGDETQYF. CDR3 DNA sequence: TGTGCCAGCAGCGGAGGGGGAGACGAGACCCAGTACTTC. This chain joins TRBV7-8 and TRBJ2-5; perhaps D is TRBD1 or TRBD2 (6 bases each). V dropped 5 bases and J dropped 5 bases, with 12 bases sitting between them. The V gene's germline CDR1 is SGHVS and CDR2 FQNEAQ. There are 13 residues in the CDR3.